Below, one T cell receptor (beta chain) is given with its context. Its antigen is undetermined. This sample was included in a study of siplizumab effects on memory and regulatory T cells. Trimming cost V 4 bases and J 0 bases, with 7 bases left between them. The germline V gene has CDR1 MDHEN and CDR2 SYDVKM. The CDR3 totals 13 residues. The method was immunoSEQ multiplex PCR; TCRdb's version includes in-frame clones alone and lacks a portion of them. This sample has 110,000 or so clones, with around 95% found just once. Study-level results: Treatment with siplizumab left mappable alloreactive CD4+ clones averaging 68.8% Treg-derived, compared with 25% to 30% in controls.

J is TRBJ2-7 and V is TRBV28; D call uncertain. The sequence derives from a human donor in good health. The specimen sequenced was non-Treg CD4+ T cells sorted from blood. In nucleotides, the CDR3 is TGTGCCAGCAGTTCCTTTAGCTCCTACGAGCAGTACTTC. Protein product: CASSSFSSYEQYF. Complete variable domain (other parts from reference TRBV28 and TRBJ2-7): DVKVTQSSRYLVKRTGEKVFLECVQDMDHENMFWYRQDPGLGLRLIYFSYDVKMKEKGDIPEGYSVSREKKERFSLILESASTNQTSMYLCASSSFSSYEQYFGPGTRLTVT.